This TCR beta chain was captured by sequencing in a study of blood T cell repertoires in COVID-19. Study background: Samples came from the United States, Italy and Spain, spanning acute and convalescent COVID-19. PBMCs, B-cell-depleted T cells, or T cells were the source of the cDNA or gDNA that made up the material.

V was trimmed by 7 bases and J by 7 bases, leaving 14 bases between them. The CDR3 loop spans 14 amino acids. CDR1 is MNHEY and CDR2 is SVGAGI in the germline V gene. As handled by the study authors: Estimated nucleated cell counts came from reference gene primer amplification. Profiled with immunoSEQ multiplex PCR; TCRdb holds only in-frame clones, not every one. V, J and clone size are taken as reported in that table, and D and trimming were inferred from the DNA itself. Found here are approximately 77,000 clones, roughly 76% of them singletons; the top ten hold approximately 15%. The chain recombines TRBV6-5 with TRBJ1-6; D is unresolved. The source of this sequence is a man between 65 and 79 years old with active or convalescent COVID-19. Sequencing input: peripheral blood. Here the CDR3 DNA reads TGTGCCAGCAAAGGCGGGCAGACCAATTCACCCCTCCACTTT. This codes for CASKGGQTNSPLHF.